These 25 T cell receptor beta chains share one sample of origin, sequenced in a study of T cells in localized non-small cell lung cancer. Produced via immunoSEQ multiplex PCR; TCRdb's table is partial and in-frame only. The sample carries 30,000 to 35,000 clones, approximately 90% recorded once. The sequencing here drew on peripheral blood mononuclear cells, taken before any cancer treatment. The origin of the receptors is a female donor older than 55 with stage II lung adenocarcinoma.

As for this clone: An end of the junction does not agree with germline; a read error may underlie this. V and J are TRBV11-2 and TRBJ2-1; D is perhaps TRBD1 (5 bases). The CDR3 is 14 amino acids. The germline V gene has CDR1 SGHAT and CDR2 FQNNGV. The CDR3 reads CASSLEGLTGEKFF. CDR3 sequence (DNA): TGTGCCAGCAGCTTAGAGGGGCTAACGGGTGAGAAGTTCTTC.

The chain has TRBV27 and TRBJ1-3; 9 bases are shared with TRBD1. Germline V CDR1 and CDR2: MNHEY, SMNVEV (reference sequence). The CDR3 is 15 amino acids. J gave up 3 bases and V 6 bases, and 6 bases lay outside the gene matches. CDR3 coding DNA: TGTGCCAGCAGACTACAGGGGGCTGATGGAAACACCATATATTTT. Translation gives CASRLQGADGNTIYF.

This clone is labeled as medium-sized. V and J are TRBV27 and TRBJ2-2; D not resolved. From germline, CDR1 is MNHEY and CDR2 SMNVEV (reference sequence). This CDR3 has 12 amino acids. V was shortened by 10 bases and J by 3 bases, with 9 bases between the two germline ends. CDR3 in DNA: TGTGCCACCCCCAAGGACACCGGGGAGCTGTTTTTT. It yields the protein CATPKDTGELFF.

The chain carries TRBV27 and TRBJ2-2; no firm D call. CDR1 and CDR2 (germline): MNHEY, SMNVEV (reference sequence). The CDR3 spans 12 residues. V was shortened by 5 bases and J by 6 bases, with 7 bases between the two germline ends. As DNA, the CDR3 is TGTGCCAGCAGTCGCTTGGCCGGGGAGCTGTTTTTT. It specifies CASSRLAGELFF.

The CDR3 DNA reads as TGTGCCAGCCGGGACAGGGTCTACGAGCAGTACTTC. It translates to CASRDRVYEQYF. The V call is TRBV25-1, the J call TRBJ2-7; 9 nucleotides match TRBD1. V shed 8 bases, J shed 3 bases, and the junction held 2 bases outside the gene matches. Looked up from germline, CDR1 is MGHDK and CDR2 is SYGVNS. CDR3 size: 12 residues.

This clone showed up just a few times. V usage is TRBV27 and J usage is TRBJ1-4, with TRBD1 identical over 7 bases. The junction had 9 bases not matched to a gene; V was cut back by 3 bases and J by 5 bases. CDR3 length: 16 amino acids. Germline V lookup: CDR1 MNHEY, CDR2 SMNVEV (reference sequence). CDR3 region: CASSFGALQGNEKLFF. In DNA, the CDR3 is TGTGCCAGCAGTTTTGGGGCATTACAGGGGAATGAAAAACTGTTTTTT.

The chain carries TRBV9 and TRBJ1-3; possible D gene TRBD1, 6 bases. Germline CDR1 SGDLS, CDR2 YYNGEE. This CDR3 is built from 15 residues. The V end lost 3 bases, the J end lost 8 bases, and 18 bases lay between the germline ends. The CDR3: CASSARTGHEDTIYF. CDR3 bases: TGTGCCAGCAGCGCCCGTACAGGGCACGAGGACACCATATATTTT. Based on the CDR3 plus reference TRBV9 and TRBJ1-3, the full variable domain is DSGVTQTPKHLITATGQRVTLRCSPRSGDLSVYWYQQSLDQGLQFLIQYYNGEERAKGNILERFSAQQFPDLHSELNLSSLELGDSALYFCASSARTGHEDTIYFGEGSWLTVV.

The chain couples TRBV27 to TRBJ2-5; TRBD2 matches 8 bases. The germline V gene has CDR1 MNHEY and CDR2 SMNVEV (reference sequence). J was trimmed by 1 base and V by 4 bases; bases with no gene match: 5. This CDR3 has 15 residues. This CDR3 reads CASSYGGGGQETQYF. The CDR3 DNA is TGTGCCAGCAGTTACGGGGGGGGCGGCCAAGAGACCCAGTACTTC.

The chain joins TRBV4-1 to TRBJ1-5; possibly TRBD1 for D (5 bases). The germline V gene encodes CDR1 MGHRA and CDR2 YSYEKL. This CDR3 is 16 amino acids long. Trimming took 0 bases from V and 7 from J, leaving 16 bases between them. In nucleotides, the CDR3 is TGCGCCAGCAGCCAAGATGGGACGGCAGCAGGGCAGCCCCAGCATTTT. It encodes CASSQDGTAAGQPQHF.

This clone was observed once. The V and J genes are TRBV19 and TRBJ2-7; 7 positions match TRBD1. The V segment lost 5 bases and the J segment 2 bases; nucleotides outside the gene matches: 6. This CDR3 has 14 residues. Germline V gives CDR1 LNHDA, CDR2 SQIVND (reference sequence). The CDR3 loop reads CASSEGQPTYEQYF. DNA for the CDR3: TGTGCCAGTAGTGAGGGACAGCCTACCTACGAGCAGTACTTC.

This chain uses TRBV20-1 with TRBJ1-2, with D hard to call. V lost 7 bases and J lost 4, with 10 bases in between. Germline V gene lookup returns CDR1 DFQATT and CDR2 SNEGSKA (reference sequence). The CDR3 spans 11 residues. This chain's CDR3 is CSVSQLYGYTF. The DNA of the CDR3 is TGCAGTGTTTCTCAGCTCTATGGCTACACCTTC.

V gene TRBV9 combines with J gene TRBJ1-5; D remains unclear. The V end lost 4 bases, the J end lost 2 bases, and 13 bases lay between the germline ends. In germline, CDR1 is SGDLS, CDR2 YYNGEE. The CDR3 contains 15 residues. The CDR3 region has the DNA TGTGCCAGCAGCCTAGACGGGCAACGCAATCAGCCCCAGCATTTT. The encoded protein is CASSLDGQRNQPQHF.

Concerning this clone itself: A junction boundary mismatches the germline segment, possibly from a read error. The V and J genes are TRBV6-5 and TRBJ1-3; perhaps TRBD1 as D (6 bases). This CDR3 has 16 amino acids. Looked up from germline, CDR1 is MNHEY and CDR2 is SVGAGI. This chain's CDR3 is CASSYSTGLGGNTVYF. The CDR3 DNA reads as TGTGCCAGCAGTTACTCTACAGGGTTGGGAGGAAACACCGTATATTTT.

The CDR3 DNA follows: TGTGCCAGCAGCCTATGGTCGGGCCCCCAAGAGACCCAGTACTTC. Encoded protein: CASSLWSGPQETQYF. The chain has TRBV11-2 and TRBJ2-5, with no clear D. V was cut by 5 bases and J by 1 base, with 14 bases left in between. CDR1 and CDR2 from the germline V gene are SGHAT and FQNNGV. The CDR3 sequence is 15 residues long.

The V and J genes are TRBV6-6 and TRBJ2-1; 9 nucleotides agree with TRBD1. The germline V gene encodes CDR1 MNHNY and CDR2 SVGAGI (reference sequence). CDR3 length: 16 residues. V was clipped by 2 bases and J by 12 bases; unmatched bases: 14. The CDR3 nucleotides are TGTGCCAGCAGTTACCCTGGGGACAGGGTGGGCGTAACGCAGTTCTTC. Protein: CASSYPGDRVGVTQFF.

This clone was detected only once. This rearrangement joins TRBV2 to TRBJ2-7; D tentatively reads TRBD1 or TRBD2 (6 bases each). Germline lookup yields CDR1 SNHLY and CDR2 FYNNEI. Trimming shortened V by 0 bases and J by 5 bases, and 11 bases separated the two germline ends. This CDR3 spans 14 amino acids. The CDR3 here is CASSEARDNHEQYF. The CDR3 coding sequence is TGTGCCAGCAGTGAAGCGCGGGACAACCACGAGCAGTACTTC.

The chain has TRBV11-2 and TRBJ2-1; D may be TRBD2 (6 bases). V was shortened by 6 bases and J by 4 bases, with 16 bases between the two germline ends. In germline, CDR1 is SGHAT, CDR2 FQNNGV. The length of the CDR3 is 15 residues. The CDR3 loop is CASSHPGTEYNEQFF. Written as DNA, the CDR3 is TGTGCCAGCAGTCATCCTGGGACTGAATACAATGAGCAGTTCTTC. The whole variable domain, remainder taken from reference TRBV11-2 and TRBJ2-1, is EAGVAQSPRYKIIEKRQSVAFWCNPISGHATLYWYQQILGQGPKLLIQFQNNGVVDDSQLPKDRFSAERLKGVDSTLKIQPAKLEDSAVYLCASSHPGTEYNEQFFGPGTRLTVL.

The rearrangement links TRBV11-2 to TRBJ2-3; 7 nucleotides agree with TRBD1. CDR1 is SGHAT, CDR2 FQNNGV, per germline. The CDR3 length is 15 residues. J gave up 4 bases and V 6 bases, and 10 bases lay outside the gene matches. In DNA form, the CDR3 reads TGTGCCAGCAGTATACAGGGGCAAGGTGCAGATACGCAGTATTTT. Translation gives CASSIQGQGADTQYF.

The CDR3 nucleotides read TGTGCCAGCAGCTTCGGGTCGGACGGTTATCAGCCCCAGCATTTT. It is translated as CASSFGSDGYQPQHF. The genes are TRBV7-9 and TRBJ1-5; D is unclear. The CDR3 has 15 residues. Trimming took off 3 bases at V and 5 bases at J, with 14 bases between the two ends. CDR1 SEHNR and CDR2 FQNEAQ come from the germline V gene (reference sequence).

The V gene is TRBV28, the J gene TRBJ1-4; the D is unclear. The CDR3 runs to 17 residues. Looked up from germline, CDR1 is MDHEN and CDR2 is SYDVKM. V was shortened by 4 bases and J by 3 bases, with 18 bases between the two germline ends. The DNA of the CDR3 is TGTGCCAGCAGTTCTTTTTCGGTGGGCAGAGCTAATGAAAAACTGTTTTTT. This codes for CASSSFSVGRANEKLFF.

The CDR3 DNA is TGTGCCAGCAGCCGTTCCTTTTACGGGGCAGGCGGGGAGCTGTTTTTT. Protein sequence: CASSRSFYGAGGELFF. The chain recombines TRBV5-4 with TRBJ2-2; the D call may be TRBD1 or TRBD2 (5 bases each). The V gene lost 4 bases and the J gene lost 7 bases, with 20 bases spanning the gap. Germline assignment: CDR1 SGHNT and CDR2 YYREEE (reference sequence). The CDR3 runs 16 residues.

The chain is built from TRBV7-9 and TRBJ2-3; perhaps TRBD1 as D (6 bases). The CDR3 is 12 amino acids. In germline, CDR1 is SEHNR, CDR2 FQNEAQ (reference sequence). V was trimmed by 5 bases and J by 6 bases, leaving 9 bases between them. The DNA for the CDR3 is TGTGCCAGCAGCGTACAGGGTGATACGCAGTATTTT. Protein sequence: CASSVQGDTQYF. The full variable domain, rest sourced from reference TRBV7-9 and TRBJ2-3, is DTGVSQNPRHKITKRGQNVTFRCDPISEHNRLYWYRQTLGQGPEFLTYFQNEAQLEKSRLLSDRFSAERPKGSFSTLEIQRTEQGDSAMYLCASSVQGDTQYFGPGTRLTVL.

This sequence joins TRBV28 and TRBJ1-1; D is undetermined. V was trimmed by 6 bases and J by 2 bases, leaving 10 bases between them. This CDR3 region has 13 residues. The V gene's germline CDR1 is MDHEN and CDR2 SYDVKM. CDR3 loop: CASSDSSNTEAFF. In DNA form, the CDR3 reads TGTGCCAGCAGCGATTCGAGTAACACTGAAGCTTTCTTT.

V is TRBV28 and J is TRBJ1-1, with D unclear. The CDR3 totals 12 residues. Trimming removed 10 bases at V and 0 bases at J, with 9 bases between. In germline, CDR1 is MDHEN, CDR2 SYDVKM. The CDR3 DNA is TGTGCCACCCACCCCATGAACACTGAAGCTTTCTTT. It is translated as CATHPMNTEAFF.

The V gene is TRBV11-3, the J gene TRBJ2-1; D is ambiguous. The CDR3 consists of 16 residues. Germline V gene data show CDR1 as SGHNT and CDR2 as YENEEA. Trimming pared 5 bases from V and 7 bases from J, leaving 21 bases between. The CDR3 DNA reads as TGTGCCAGCAGCCCCGAAAGGGCCACCCTGGGGAATGAGCAGTTCTTC. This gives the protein CASSPERATLGNEQFF.